Shown below are 11 T cell receptor beta chains from a single sample sequenced in a study of beta chain features in type 1 diabetes. Expressed TCRB transcripts got sequenced, as all isolated RNA was reverse transcribed. Method: immunoSEQ multiplex PCR; TCRdb's copy keeps in-frame clones and lacks some. The sample comprises 810,000 or so clones, about 17% of which are singletons, and roughly 0.025% rests with the top ten. Sample: naive CD4+ T cells from blood. Source of these receptors: a woman younger than 35 in good health.

This clone was counted between two and nine times. V usage is TRBV29-1 and J usage is TRBJ2-7; TRBD2 is a possible D gene (5 bases). CDR1 is SQVTM and CDR2 is ANQGSEA in the germline V gene. This CDR3 spans 13 amino acids. The V end lost 4 bases, the J end lost 7 bases, and 17 bases lay between the germline ends. The CDR3 DNA reads TGCAGCGTTGTTTGGCAGAATGGAGGTGAGCAGTACTTC. Encoded protein: CSVVWQNGGEQYF.

This clone came up a few times. CDR3 amino acids: CASSVVDFAGYNEQFF. The CDR3 nucleotides read TGTGCCAGCAGCGTAGTGGACTTCGCGGGCTACAATGAGCAGTTCTTC. This chain uses TRBV9 with TRBJ2-1; tentative D call: TRBD2 (5 bases). The V end lost 0 bases, the J end lost 3 bases, and 13 bases lay between the germline ends. Germline V gene sequence: CDR1 SGDLS, CDR2 YYNGEE. The length of the CDR3 is 16 residues.

Only a few counts were recorded for this clone. The chain links TRBV28 to TRBJ2-7; D not certain. Between the trimmed V and J ends, which lost 6 bases and 0 bases, there was a span of 18 bases. The CDR3 is made up of 16 amino acids. Germline assignment: CDR1 MDHEN and CDR2 SYDVKM. The CDR3 loop reads CASREGKVLSSYEQYF. CDR3 nucleotides: TGTGCCAGCAGAGAAGGAAAAGTTCTTAGCTCCTACGAGCAGTACTTC.

The gene calls are TRBV21-1 and TRBJ1-4; the D call TRBD1 from the table was never checked on the DNA. TRBV21-1 is flagged as a pseudogene. The CDR3 is made up of 17 amino acids. CDR3 coding DNA: TGTGCCAGCGCTAACCGGGACAGGGCGGCAACTAATGAAAAACTGTTTTTT. Translating gives CASANRDRAATNEKLFF.

The genes are TRBV28 and TRBJ1-5, with 7 bases lining up with TRBD1. The CDR3 length is 15 residues. V lost 4 bases and J lost 1; bases outside the gene matches: 4. Germline V gives CDR1 MDHEN, CDR2 SYDVKM. In DNA form, the CDR3 reads TGTGCCAGCAGTTCCCCGGGACAGAGCAATCAGCCCCAGCATTTT. Translating gives CASSSPGQSNQPQHF.

This clone was counted a few times. The same CDR3 arises from other DNA sequences in this sample as well. For the CDR3, the DNA is TGCGCCAGCAGCTTGGGGACAGTTAACACCGGGGAGCTGTTTTTT. It specifies CASSLGTVNTGELFF. This sequence joins TRBV5-1 and TRBJ2-2, with TRBD1 as a possible D gene (6 bases). Germline V gene lookup returns CDR1 SGHRS and CDR2 YFSETQ. The V gene lost 0 bases and the J gene lost 2 bases, with 8 bases spanning the gap. The CDR3 spans 15 residues.

This clone was seen a handful of times. This sequence joins TRBV7-2 and TRBJ2-5; TRBD2 matches at 9 bases. The junction had 12 bases not matched to a gene; V was cut back by 5 bases and J by 5 bases. CDR1 and CDR2 (germline): SGHTA, FQGNSA. This CDR3 is built from 16 residues. DNA for the CDR3: TGTGCCAGCAGCCCGGCACTAGCGGGCGGACGTGAGACCCAGTACTTC. This translates into CASSPALAGGRETQYF.

The CDR3 nucleotides read TGTGCCAGCAGCTTACAGGGAGGGCTCACCGGGGAGCTGTTTTTT. Translated, it gives CASSLQGGLTGELFF. The gene calls are TRBV7-3 and TRBJ2-2, with 7 bases identical to TRBD2. CDR3 length equals 15 residues. Germline assignment: CDR1 SGHTA and CDR2 FQGTGA. The J segment lost 4 bases and the V segment lost 2 bases, leaving 4 bases of the junction unmatched.

In this sample, this clone turned up a few times. V gene TRBV28 combines with J gene TRBJ2-7; TRBD2 is a possible D gene (5 bases). Germline V gene data show CDR1 as MDHEN and CDR2 as SYDVKM. The CDR3 is 15 amino acids. Trimming took 4 bases from V and 6 from J, leaving 19 bases between them. The CDR3 loop reads CASSSLAPRGFEQYF. CDR3 nucleotide sequence: TGTGCCAGCAGTTCTTTGGCACCCCGAGGGTTCGAGCAGTACTTC.

The chain uses TRBV19 and TRBJ2-1, with 7 bases fitting TRBD1. The ends lost 0 bases at V and 2 bases at J; junction bases unmatched: 4. The CDR3 sequence is 16 residues long. CDR1 is LNHDA, CDR2 SQIVND, per germline (reference sequence). CDR3 sequence reads: CASSIDLGTAYNEQFF. The CDR3 DNA reads TGTGCCAGTAGTATAGATCTCGGGACAGCCTACAATGAGCAGTTCTTC.

This clone was recorded a few times. The rearrangement joins TRBV7-8 to TRBJ1-1; no firm D call. Germline V gives CDR1 SGHVS, CDR2 FQNEAQ. CDR3 length: 15 amino acids. The germline V and J ends were trimmed by 2 bases and 11 bases, with 21 bases remaining between them. The CDR3 loop reads CASSLLRSYRARAFF. The CDR3 bases are TGTGCCAGCAGCTTACTCCGATCGTATCGGGCGCGGGCTTTCTTT.